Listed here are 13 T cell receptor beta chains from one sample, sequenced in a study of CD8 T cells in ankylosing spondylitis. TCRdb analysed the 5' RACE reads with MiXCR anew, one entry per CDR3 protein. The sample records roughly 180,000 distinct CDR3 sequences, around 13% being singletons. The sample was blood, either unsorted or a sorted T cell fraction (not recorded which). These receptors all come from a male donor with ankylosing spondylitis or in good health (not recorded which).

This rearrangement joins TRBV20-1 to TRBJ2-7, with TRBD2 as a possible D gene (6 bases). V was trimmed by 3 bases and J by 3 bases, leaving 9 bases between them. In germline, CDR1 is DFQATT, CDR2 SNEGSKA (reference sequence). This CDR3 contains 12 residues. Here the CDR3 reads CSASGGIYEQYF. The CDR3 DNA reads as TGCAGTGCTAGTGGCGGGATCTACGAGCAGTACTTC.

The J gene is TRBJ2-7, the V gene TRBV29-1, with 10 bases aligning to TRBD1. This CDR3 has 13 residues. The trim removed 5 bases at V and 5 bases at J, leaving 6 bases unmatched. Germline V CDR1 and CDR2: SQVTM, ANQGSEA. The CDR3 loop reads CSVRGQGYDEQYF. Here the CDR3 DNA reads TGCAGCGTTCGGGGACAGGGGTATGACGAGCAGTACTTC.

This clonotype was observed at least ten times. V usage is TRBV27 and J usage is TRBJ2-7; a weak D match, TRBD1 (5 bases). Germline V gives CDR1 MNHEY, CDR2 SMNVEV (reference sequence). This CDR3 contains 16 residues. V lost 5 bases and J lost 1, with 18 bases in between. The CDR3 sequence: CASSPHQGKRSYEQYF. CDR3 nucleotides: TGTGCCAGCAGTCCTCACCAGGGAAAGAGGTCCTACGAGCAGTACTTC.

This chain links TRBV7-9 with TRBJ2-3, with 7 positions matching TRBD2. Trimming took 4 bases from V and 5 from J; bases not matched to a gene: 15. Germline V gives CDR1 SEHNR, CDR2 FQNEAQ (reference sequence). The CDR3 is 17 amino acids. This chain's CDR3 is CASSSSETTLAGDTQYF. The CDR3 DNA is TGTGCCAGCAGCTCTTCTGAGACTACGTTAGCGGGAGATACGCAGTATTTT.

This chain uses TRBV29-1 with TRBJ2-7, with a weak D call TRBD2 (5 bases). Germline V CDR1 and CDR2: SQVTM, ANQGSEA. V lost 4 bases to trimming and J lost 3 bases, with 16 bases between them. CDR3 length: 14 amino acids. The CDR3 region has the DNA TGCAGCGTTGTTCCGGACTCCCGTAACTACGAGCAGTACTTC. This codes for CSVVPDSRNYEQYF.

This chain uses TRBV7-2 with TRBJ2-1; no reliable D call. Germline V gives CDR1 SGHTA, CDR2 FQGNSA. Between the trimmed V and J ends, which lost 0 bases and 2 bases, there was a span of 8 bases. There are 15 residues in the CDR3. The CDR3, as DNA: TGTGCCAGCAGCTTAGCCCTAGTGCCCTACAATGAGCAGTTCTTC. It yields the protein CASSLALVPYNEQFF. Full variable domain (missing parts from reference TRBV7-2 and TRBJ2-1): GAGVSQSPSNKVTEKGKDVELRCDPISGHTALYWYRQSLGQGLEFLIYFQGNSAPDKSGLPSDRFSAERTGGSVSTLTIQRTQQEDSAVYLCASSLALVPYNEQFFGPGTRLTVL.

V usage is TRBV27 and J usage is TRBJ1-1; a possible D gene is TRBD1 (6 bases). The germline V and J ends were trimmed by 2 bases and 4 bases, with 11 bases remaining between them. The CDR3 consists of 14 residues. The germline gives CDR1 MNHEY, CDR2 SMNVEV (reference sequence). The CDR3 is CASSLRGGPTEAFF. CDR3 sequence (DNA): TGTGCCAGCAGTTTAAGGGGGGGACCCACTGAAGCTTTCTTT.

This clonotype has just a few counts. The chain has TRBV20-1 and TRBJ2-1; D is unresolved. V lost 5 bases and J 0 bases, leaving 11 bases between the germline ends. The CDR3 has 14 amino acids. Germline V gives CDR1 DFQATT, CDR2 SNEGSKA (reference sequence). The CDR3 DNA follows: TGCAGTGCTTTAATAGATTTCTCCTACAATGAGCAGTTCTTC. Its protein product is CSALIDFSYNEQFF.

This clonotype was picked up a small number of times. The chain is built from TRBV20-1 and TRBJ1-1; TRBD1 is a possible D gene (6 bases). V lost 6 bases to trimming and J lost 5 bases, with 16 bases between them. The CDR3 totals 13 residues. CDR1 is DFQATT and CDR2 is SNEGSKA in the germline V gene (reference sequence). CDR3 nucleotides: TGCAGTGCGGTACAGGGATTAGGGACTGAAGCTTTCTTT. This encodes CSAVQGLGTEAFF.

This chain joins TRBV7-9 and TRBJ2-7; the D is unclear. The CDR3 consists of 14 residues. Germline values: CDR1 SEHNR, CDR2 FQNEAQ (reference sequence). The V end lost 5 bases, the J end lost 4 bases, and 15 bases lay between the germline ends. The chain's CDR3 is CASSPQGDLYEQYF. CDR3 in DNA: TGTGCCAGCAGCCCACAAGGAGACCTTTACGAGCAGTACTTC.

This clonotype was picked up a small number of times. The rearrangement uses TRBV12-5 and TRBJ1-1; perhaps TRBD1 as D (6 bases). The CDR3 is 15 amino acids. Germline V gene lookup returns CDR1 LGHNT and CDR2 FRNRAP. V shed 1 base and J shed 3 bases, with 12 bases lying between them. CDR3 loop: CASGLAIGQYTEAFF. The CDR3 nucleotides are TGTGCTAGTGGTTTGGCCATAGGACAGTACACTGAAGCTTTCTTT. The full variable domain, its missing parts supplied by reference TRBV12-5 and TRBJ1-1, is DARVTQTPRHKVTEMGQEVTMRCQPILGHNTVFWYRQTMMQGLELLAYFRNRAPLDDSGMPKDRFSAEMPDATLATLKIQPSEPRDSAVYFCASGLAIGQYTEAFFGQGTRLTVV.

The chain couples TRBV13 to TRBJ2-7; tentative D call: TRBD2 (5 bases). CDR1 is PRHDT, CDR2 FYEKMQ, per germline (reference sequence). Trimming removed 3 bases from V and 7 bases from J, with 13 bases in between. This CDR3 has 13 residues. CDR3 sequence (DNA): TGTGCCAGCAGCTTGACTTCCACGGGAGAGCAGTACTTC. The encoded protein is CASSLTSTGEQYF. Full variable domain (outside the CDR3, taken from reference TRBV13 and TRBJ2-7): AAGVIQSPRHLIKEKRETATLKCYPIPRHDTVYWYQQGPGQDPQFLISFYEKMQSDKGSIPDRFSAQQFSDYHSELNMSSLELGDSALYFCASSLTSTGEQYFGPGTRLTVT.

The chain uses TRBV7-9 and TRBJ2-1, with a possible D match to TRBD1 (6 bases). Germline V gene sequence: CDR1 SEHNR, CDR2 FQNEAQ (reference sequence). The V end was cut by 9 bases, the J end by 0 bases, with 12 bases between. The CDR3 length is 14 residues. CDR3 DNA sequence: TGTGCCAGTCTACAGGACAGCTCCTACAATGAGCAGTTCTTC. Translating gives CASLQDSSYNEQFF.